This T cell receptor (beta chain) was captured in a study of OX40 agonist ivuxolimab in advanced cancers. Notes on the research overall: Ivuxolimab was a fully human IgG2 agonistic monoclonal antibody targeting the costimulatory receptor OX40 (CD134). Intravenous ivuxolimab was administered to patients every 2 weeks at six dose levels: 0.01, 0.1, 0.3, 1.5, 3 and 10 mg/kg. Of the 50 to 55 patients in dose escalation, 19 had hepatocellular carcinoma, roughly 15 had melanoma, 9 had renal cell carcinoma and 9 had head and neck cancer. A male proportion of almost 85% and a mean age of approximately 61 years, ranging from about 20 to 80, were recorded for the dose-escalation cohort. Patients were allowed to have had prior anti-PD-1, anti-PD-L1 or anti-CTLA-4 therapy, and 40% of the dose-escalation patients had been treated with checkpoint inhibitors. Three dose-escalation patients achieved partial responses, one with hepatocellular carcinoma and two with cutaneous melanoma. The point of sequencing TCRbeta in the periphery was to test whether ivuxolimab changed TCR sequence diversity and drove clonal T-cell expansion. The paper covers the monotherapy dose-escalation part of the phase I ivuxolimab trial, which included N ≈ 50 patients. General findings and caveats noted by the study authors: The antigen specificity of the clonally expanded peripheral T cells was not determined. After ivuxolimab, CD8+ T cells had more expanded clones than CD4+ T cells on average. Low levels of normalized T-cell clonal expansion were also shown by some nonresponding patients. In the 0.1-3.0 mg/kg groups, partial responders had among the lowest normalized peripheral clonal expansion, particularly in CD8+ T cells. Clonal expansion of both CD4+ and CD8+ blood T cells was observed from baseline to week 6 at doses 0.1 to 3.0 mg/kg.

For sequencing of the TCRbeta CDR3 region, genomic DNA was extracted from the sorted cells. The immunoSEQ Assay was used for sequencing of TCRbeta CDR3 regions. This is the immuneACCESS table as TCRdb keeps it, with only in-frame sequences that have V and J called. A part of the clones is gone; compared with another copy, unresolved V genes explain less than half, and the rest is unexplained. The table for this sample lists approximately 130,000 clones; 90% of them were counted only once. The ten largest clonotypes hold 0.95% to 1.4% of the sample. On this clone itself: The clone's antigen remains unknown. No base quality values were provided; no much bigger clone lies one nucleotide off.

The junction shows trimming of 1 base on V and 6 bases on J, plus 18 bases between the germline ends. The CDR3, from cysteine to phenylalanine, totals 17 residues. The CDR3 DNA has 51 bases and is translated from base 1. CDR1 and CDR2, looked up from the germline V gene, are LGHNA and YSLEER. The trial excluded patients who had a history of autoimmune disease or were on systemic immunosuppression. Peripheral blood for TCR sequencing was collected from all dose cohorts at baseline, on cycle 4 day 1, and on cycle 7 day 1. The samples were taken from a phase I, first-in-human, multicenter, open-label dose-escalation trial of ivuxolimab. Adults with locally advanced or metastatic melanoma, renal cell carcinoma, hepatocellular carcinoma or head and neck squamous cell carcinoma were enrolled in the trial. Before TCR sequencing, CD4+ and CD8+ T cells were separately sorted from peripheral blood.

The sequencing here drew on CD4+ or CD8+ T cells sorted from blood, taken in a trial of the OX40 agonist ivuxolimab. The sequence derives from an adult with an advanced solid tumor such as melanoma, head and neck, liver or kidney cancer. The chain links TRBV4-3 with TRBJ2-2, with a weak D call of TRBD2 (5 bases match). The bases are TGCGCCAGCAGCCAAGCGAACTCTGCTGGTAGCGCCGGGGAGCTGTTTTTT. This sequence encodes CASSQANSAGSAGELFF.